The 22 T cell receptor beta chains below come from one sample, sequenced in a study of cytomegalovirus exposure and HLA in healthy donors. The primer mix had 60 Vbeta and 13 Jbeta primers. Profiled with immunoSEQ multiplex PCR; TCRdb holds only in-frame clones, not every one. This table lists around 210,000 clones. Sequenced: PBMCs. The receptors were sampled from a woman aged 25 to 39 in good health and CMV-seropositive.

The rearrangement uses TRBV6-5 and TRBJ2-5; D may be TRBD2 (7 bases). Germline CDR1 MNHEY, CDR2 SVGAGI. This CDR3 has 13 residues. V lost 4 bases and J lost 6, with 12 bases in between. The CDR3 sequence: CASSSQGGKTQYF. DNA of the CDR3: TGTGCCAGCAGTTCACAGGGAGGGAAGACCCAGTACTTC.

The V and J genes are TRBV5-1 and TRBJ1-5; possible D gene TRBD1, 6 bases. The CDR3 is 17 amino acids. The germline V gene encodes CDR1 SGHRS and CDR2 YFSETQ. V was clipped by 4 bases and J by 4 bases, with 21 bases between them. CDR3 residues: CASSLKPGHRGNQPQHF. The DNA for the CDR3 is TGCGCCAGCAGCCTTAAACCGGGACATCGAGGGAATCAGCCCCAGCATTTT.

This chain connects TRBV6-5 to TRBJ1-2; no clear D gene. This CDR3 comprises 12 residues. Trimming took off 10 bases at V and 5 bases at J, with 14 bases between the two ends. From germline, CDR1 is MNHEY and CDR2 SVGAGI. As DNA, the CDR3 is TGTGCCACCTCGACTACCTCTTATGGCTACACCTTC. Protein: CATSTTSYGYTF.

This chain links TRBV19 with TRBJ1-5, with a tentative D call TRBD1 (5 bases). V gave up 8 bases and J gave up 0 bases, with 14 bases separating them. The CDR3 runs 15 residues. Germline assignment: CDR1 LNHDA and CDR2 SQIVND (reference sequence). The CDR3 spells CASRGVPYSNQPQHF. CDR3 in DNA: TGTGCCAGTCGGGGGGTTCCCTATAGCAATCAGCCCCAGCATTTT.

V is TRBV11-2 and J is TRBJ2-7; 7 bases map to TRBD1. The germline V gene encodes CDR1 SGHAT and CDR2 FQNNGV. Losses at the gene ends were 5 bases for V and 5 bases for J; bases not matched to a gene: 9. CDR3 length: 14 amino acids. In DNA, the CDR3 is TGTGCCAGCAGCCTTTCCTCTCAGGGGGACGAGCAGTACTTC. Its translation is CASSLSSQGDEQYF.

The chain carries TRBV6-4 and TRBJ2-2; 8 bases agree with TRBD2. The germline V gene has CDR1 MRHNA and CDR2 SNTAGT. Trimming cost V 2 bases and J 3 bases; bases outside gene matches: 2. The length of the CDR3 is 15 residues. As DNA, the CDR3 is TGTGCCAGCAGTGACGCGGGGGGCTACACCGGGGAGCTGTTTTTT. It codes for CASSDAGGYTGELFF.

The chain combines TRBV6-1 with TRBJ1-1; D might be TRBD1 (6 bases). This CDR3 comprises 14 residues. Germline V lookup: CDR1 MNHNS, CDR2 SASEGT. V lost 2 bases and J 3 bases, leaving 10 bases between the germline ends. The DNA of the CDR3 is TGTGCCAGCAGTGAAATCCAGGGGTACACTGAAGCTTTCTTT. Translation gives CASSEIQGYTEAFF.

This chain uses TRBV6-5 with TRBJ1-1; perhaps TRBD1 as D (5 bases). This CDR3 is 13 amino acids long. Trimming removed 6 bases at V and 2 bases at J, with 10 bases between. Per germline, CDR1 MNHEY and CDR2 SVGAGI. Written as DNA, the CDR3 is TGTGCCAGCAGCACTCAGGGAAACACTGAAGCTTTCTTT. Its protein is CASSTQGNTEAFF.

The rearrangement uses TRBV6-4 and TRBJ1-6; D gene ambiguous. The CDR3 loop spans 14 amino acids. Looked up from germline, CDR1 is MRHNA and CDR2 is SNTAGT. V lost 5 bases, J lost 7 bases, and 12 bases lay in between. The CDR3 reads CASSWGDANSPLHF. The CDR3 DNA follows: TGTGCCAGCAGTTGGGGAGATGCAAATTCACCCCTCCACTTT.

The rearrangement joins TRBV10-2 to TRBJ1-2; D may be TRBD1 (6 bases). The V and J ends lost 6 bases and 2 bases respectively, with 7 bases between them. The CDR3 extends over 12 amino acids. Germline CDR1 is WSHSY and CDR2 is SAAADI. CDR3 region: CASRDRNYGYTF. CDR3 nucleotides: TGCGCCAGCAGGGACAGAAACTATGGCTACACCTTC.

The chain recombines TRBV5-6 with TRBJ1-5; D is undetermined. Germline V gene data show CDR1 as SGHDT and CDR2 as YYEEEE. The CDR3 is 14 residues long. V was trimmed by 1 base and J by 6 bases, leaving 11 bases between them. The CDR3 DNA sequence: TGTGCCAGCAGCTTGAAAGTTAGCTCTCAGCCCCAGCATTTT. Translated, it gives CASSLKVSSQPQHF.

CDR3 region: CASSLQRDTEAFF. In nucleotides, the CDR3 is TGTGCCAGCAGCCTCCAACGGGACACTGAAGCTTTCTTT. J is TRBJ1-1 and V is TRBV7-8; no firm D call. V was cut by 5 bases and J by 3 bases, with 10 bases left in between. This CDR3 region has 13 residues. Germline-derived CDR1 and CDR2 are SGHVS and FQNEAQ.

The CDR3 loop reads CASKPSGTHYEQYF. The CDR3 nucleotides read TGTGCCAGCAAGCCTAGCGGGACCCACTACGAGCAGTACTTC. This chain connects TRBV6-6 to TRBJ2-7; 9 bases fit TRBD2. The CDR3 is 14 residues long. CDR1 and CDR2 from the germline V gene are MNHNY and SVGAGI (reference sequence). V lost 7 bases and J lost 3; bases outside the gene matches: 7.

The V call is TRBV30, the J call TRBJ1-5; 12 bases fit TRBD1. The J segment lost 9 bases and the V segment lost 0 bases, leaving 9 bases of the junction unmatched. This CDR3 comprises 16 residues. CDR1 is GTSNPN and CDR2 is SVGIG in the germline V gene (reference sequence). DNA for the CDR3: TGTGCCTGGAGTGTACGGTCCGGGACAGGGGGCCTGCCCCAGCATTTT. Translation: CAWSVRSGTGGLPQHF.

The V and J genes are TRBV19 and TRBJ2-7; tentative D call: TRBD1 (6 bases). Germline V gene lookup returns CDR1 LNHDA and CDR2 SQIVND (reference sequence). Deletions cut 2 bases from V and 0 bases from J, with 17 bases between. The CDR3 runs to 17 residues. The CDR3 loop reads CASSIRSGTSSSYEQYF. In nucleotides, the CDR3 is TGTGCCAGTAGTATACGGTCAGGGACATCCTCCTCCTACGAGCAGTACTTC.

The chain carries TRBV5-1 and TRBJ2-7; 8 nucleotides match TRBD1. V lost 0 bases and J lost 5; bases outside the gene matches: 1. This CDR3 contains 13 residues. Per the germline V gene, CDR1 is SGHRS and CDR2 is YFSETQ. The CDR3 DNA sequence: TGCGCCAGCAGCTTGGTGACAGGGGACGAGCAGTACTTC. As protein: CASSLVTGDEQYF.

CDR3 amino acids: CASHVASQVSPQYF. Here the CDR3 DNA reads TGTGCCAGCCACGTGGCGAGCCAGGTTAGTCCGCAGTACTTC. The chain couples TRBV28 to TRBJ2-7, with unresolved D. The V and J ends lost 8 bases and 9 bases respectively, with 23 bases between them. Germline V CDR1 and CDR2: MDHEN, SYDVKM. This CDR3 region has 14 residues.

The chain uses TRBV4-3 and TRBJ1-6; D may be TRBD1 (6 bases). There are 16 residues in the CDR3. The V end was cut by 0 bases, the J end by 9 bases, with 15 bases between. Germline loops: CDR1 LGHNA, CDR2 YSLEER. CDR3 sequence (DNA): TGCGCCAGCAGCCAAGATAGGGAGGGGGTCGGTTCACCCCTCCACTTT. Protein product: CASSQDREGVGSPLHF.

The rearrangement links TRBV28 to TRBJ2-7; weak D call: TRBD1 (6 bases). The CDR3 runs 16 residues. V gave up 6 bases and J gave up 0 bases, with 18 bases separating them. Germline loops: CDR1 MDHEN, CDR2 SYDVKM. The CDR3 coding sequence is TGTGCCAGCAGAGGAAAACAGGGATTGAGCTCCTACGAGCAGTACTTC. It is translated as CASRGKQGLSSYEQYF. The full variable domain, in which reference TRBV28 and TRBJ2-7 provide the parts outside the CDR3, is DVKVTQSSRYLVKRTGEKVFLECVQDMDHENMFWYRQDPGLGLRLIYFSYDVKMKEKGDIPEGYSVSREKKERFSLILESASTNQTSMYLCASRGKQGLSSYEQYFGPGTRLTVT.

CDR3 amino acids: CAWSGMRLAGTDTQYF. The CDR3 nucleotides read TGTGCCTGGAGTGGGATGAGGCTAGCGGGCACAGATACGCAGTATTTT. V is TRBV30 and J is TRBJ2-3; 7 bases fit TRBD2. V dropped 1 base and J dropped 1; count of bases not matched to a gene: 8. CDR1 GTSNPN and CDR2 SVGIG come from the germline V gene (reference sequence). The CDR3 is 16 amino acids. Filled out from reference TRBV30 and TRBJ2-3, the complete variable domain reads SQTIHQWPATLVQPVGSPLSLECTVEGTSNPNLYWYRQAAGRGLQLLFYSVGIGQISSEVPQNLSASRPQDRQFILSSKKLLLSDSGFYLCAWSGMRLAGTDTQYFGPGTRLTVL.

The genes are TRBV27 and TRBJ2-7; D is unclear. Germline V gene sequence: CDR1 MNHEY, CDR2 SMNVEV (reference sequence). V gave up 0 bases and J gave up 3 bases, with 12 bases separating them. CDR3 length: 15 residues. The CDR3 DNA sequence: TGTGCCAGCAGTTTATCGGGTCTTGGAGTCTACGAGCAGTACTTC. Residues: CASSLSGLGVYEQYF.

CDR3 in amino acids: CASSKLAGVNEQFF. The CDR3 bases are TGTGCCAGTAGCAAACTAGCGGGAGTGAATGAGCAGTTCTTC. This chain joins TRBV19 and TRBJ2-1; TRBD2 matches 11 bases. The germline gives CDR1 LNHDA, CDR2 SQIVND (reference sequence). The CDR3 spans 14 residues. The junction had 5 bases not matched to a gene; V was cut back by 6 bases and J by 7 bases. Full variable domain (rest looked up from reference TRBV19 and TRBJ2-1): DGGITQSPKYLFRKEGQNVTLSCEQNLNHDAMYWYRQDPGQGLRLIYYSQIVNDFQKGDIAEGYSVSREKKESFPLTVTSAQKNPTAFYLCASSKLAGVNEQFFGPGTRLTVL.